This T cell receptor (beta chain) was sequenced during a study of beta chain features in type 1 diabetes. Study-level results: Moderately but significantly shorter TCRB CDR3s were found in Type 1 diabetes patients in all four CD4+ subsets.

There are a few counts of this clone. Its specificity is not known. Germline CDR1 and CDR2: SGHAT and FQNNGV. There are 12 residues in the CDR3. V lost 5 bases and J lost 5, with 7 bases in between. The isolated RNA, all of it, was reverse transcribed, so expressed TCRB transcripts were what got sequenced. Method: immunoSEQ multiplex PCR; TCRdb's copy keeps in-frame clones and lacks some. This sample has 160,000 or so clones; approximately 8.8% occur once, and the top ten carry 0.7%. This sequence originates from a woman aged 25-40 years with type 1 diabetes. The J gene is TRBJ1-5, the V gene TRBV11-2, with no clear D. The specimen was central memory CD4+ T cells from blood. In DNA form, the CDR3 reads TGTGCCAGCAGCGCGCGTGATCAGCCCCAGCATTTT. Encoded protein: CASSARDQPQHF.